This passage covers 21 T cell receptor beta chains from one sample sequenced in a study of blood T cells in healthy people across ages. The second PCR ran 7 to 11 cycles with a sample-barcoded 5' primer and J-beta primers. Via MiXCR, TCRdb re-called the 5' RACE reads, giving one row per CDR3 protein. The sample lists about 1.8 million distinct CDR3 sequences; 49% were seen once. The sample comprised blood. Source of these receptors: a woman aged 40 to 50 in good health.

The CDR3 here is CASSGPGARLQETQYF. CDR3 bases: TGTGCCAGCAGCGGGCCAGGGGCGCGCCTACAAGAGACCCAGTACTTC. V and J are TRBV9 and TRBJ2-5; weak D call: TRBD1 (6 bases). The CDR3 is 16 amino acids. Germline CDR1 is SGDLS and CDR2 is YYNGEE. V was cut by 3 bases and J by 2 bases, with 17 bases left in between.

This clonotype was seen only a few times. The chain is built from TRBV28 and TRBJ2-6; D is perhaps TRBD1 or TRBD2 (5 bases each). Germline assignment: CDR1 MDHEN and CDR2 SYDVKM. V was pared by 5 bases and J by 0 bases, with 17 bases between. The CDR3 has 18 amino acids. Here the CDR3 reads CASSAAGTARSGANVLTF. In DNA form, the CDR3 reads TGTGCCAGCAGTGCAGCCGGGACCGCCCGCTCTGGGGCCAACGTCCTGACTTTC.

This clonotype was detected a few times. The V call is TRBV4-3, the J call TRBJ1-2; D remains unclear. Germline CDR1 LGHNA, CDR2 YSLEER. V lost 2 bases to trimming and J lost 3 bases, with 10 bases between them. The CDR3 sequence is 14 residues long. CDR3 protein: CASSQTGRYYGYTF. The CDR3 bases are TGCGCCAGCAGCCAAACCGGCAGGTACTATGGCTACACCTTC.

This clonotype was seen only a few times. The rearrangement uses TRBV4-3 and TRBJ1-2, with TRBD1 identical over 8 bases. In germline, CDR1 is LGHNA, CDR2 YSLEER. The CDR3 extends over 16 amino acids. V was clipped by 3 bases and J by 8 bases; unmatched bases: 14. CDR3 DNA: TGCGCCAGCAGCCATCTCCCGACAGGGGAAACTAGGGGCTACACCTTC. Translation gives CASSHLPTGETRGYTF.

J is TRBJ1-6 and V is TRBV11-1; tentatively, D is TRBD1 (5 bases). V was trimmed by 2 bases and J by 8 bases, leaving 13 bases between them. The CDR3 has 15 amino acids. Per the germline V gene, CDR1 is SGHAT and CDR2 is FQDESV (reference sequence). The CDR3 region has the DNA TGTGCCAGCAGCTTACTCCTTGCACAGGATTCACCCCTCCACTTT. The encoded protein is CASSLLLAQDSPLHF.

This clonotype was seen more than once but under ten times. The gene calls are TRBV6-5 and TRBJ2-7, with no clear D. This CDR3 has 13 amino acids. The germline CDR1 and CDR2 sequences are MNHEY and SVGAGI. V was cut by 0 bases and J by 3 bases, with 6 bases left in between. CDR3 nucleotides: TGTGCCAGCAGTTACTCGTGGAACTACGAGCAGTACTTC. Translated: CASSYSWNYEQYF.

The V gene is TRBV6-2 or TRBV6-3, the J gene TRBJ2-7; D remains unclear. This CDR3 spans 14 amino acids. V was clipped by 0 bases and J by 2 bases, with 8 bases between them. Germline assignment: CDR1 MNHEY and CDR2 SVGEGT. The CDR3 nucleotides are TGTGCCAGCAGTTACTCCCCTTCAACCTACGAGCAGTACTTC. The encoded protein is CASSYSPSTYEQYF.

In regard to this clonotype: At one end the junction does not follow the germline gene, possibly because of a read error. The chain has TRBV7-2 and TRBJ2-2; D is unresolved. Germline V CDR1 and CDR2: SGHTA, FQGNSA. The CDR3 spans 15 residues. The CDR3 nucleotides are TGTGCCGGCAGCCCGACAACTACGTTCACCGGGGAGCTGTTTTTT. It encodes CAGSPTTTFTGELFF.

The rearrangement uses TRBV10-1 and TRBJ2-1; TRBD2 aligns across 14 bases. CDR1 is WNHNN and CDR2 is SYGVQD in the germline V gene (reference sequence). V lost 3 bases, J lost 9 bases, and 4 bases stayed unmatched. This CDR3 is built from 15 residues. The CDR3 loop reads CASSDLGLAGVEQFF. In nucleotides, the CDR3 is TGCGCCAGCAGTGACCTGGGACTAGCGGGGGTTGAGCAGTTCTTC.

There are a few counts of this clonotype. In DNA, the CDR3 is TGTGCCAGCAGTTATGACCCTTTCGGCAACACTGAAGCTTTCTTT. Protein sequence: CASSYDPFGNTEAFF. This chain uses TRBV6-5 with TRBJ1-1; D remains ambiguous. V lost 3 bases and J lost 2, with 13 bases in between. The CDR3 runs 15 residues. From germline, CDR1 is MNHEY and CDR2 SVGAGI.

The chain employs TRBV20-1 and TRBJ2-5; a weak D match, TRBD1 (5 bases). Germline CDR1 reads DFQATT; CDR2 reads SNEGSKA (reference sequence). The V end lost 6 bases, the J end lost 5 bases, and 22 bases lay between the germline ends. The CDR3 contains 15 residues. The CDR3: CSARAPKQGAETQYF. For the CDR3, the DNA is TGCAGTGCCAGGGCGCCAAAGCAGGGTGCGGAGACCCAGTACTTC.

This chain links TRBV4-3 with TRBJ2-3; TRBD1 agrees at 8 bases. Germline CDR1 reads LGHNA; CDR2 reads YSLEER. Unmatched junction bases numbered 13, after V lost 4 bases and J lost 7 bases. The CDR3 spans 16 residues. The CDR3 here is CASSPYSGTGSHTQYF. The CDR3 nucleotides are TGCGCCAGCAGCCCCTACTCCGGGACAGGTTCACATACGCAGTATTTT.

This rearrangement joins TRBV28 to TRBJ2-7, with TRBD2 matching over 11 bases. Germline values: CDR1 MDHEN, CDR2 SYDVKM. CDR3 length: 15 amino acids. V lost 6 bases and J lost 3; bases outside the gene matches: 7. The CDR3 bases are TGTGCCAGCAGCGGCCACGGGACTAGCGGCTACGAGCAGTACTTC. This translates into CASSGHGTSGYEQYF.

V gene TRBV20-1 combines with J gene TRBJ1-2; 8 nucleotides line up with TRBD1. Trimming removed 6 bases from V and 7 bases from J; junction bases left unmatched: 13. Germline assignment: CDR1 DFQATT and CDR2 SNEGSKA (reference sequence). This CDR3 spans 14 amino acids. The CDR3 here is CSAHFTGGGLGYTF. The CDR3 nucleotides read TGCAGTGCCCACTTCACAGGGGGTGGGCTTGGCTACACCTTC.

A single count supports this clonotype. V is TRBV28 and J is TRBJ2-3; no definite D call. V dropped 9 bases and J dropped 3 bases, with 13 bases sitting between them. CDR3 length equals 13 residues. In germline, CDR1 is MDHEN, CDR2 SYDVKM. CDR3 bases: TGTGCCAGTCTTAACAGAAATACAGATACGCAGTATTTT. Amino acids: CASLNRNTDTQYF.

The chain links TRBV15 to TRBJ2-1; 10 nucleotides match TRBD1. This CDR3 is 17 amino acids long. The ends lost 6 bases at V and 8 bases at J; junction bases unmatched: 16. In germline, CDR1 is LNHNV, CDR2 YYDKDF (reference sequence). CDR3 nucleotides: TGTGCCACCAGAAGCCTTGCCCGACAGGGGGCAGTTCATGAGCAGTTCTTC. Its translation: CATRSLARQGAVHEQFF.

This chain joins TRBV5-1 and TRBJ2-3; D may be TRBD2 (5 bases). CDR3 length: 14 residues. Germline V CDR1 and CDR2: SGHRS, YFSETQ. Deletions cut 4 bases from V and 10 bases from J, with 19 bases between. The CDR3 sequence is CASSRETLVRSQYF. The CDR3 DNA reads as TGCGCCAGCAGCCGGGAAACACTAGTCAGGTCGCAGTATTTT.

This sequence joins TRBV12-3 or TRBV12-4 and TRBJ2-3, with TRBD2 as a possible D gene (5 bases). This CDR3 is 15 amino acids long. The ends were cut back, 4 bases at V and 2 bases at J, with 13 bases in the middle. The DNA of the CDR3 is TGTGCCAGCAGTTCTCAGCGGAAACTCACAGATACGCAGTATTTT. Translating it yields CASSSQRKLTDTQYF.

The V and J genes are TRBV7-2 and TRBJ1-2; 10 nucleotides agree with TRBD1. The germline V gene encodes CDR1 SGHTA and CDR2 FQGNSA. This CDR3 has 13 residues. The J segment lost 6 bases and the V segment lost 7 bases, leaving 5 bases of the junction unmatched. This CDR3 is CASTDRGRDGYTF. CDR3 nucleotides: TGTGCCAGCACCGACAGGGGGCGGGATGGCTACACCTTC. Looking up the rest from reference TRBV7-2 and TRBJ1-2 gives the full variable domain: GAGVSQSPSNKVTEKGKDVELRCDPISGHTALYWYRQSLGQGLEFLIYFQGNSAPDKSGLPSDRFSAERTGGSVSTLTIQRTQQEDSAVYLCASTDRGRDGYTFGSGTRLTVV.

The V and J genes are TRBV3-1 and TRBJ2-7, with D possibly being TRBD1 (5 bases). The J call is uncertain, as TRBJ2-5 better fits the DNA end. CDR1 and CDR2 from the germline V gene are LGHDT and YNNKEL (reference sequence). This CDR3 has 13 residues. The CDR3 region is CASSWGWQETQYF. The CDR3 DNA sequence: TGTGCCAGCAGCTGGGGCTGGCAAGAGACCCAGTACTTC.

V is TRBV20-1 and J is TRBJ1-6; D possibly corresponds to TRBD1 (6 bases). There are 15 residues in the CDR3. V gave up 1 base and J gave up 0 bases, with 7 bases separating them. In germline, CDR1 is DFQATT, CDR2 SNEGSKA (reference sequence). The chain's CDR3 is CSARVTGSYNSPLHF. The CDR3 nucleotides read TGCAGTGCTAGAGTGACAGGCTCCTATAATTCACCCCTCCACTTT.